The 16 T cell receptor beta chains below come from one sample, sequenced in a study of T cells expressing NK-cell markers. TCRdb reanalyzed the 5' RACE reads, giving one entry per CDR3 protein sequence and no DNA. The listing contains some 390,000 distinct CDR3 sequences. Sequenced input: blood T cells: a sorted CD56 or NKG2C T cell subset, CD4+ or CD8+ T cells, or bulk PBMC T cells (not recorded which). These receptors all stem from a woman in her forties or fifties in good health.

The CDR3 sequence: CASSARREEFNEQFF. The V call is TRBV18, the J call TRBJ2-1; TCRdb selects TRBD2, and the lack of DNA leaves this call unchecked. Germline values: CDR1 KGHSH, CDR2 LQKENI. The CDR3 extends over 15 amino acids. The full variable domain, in which reference TRBV18 and TRBJ2-1 provide the parts outside the CDR3, is NAGVMQNPRHLVRRRGQEARLRCSPMKGHSHVYWYRQLPEEGLKFMVYLQKENIIDESGMPKERFSAEFPKEGPSILRIQQVVRGDSAAYFCASSARREEFNEQFFGPGTRLTVL.

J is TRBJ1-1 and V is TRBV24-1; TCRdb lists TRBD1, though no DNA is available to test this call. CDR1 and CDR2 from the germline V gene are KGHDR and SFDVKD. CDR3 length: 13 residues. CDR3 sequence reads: CATSAPGQREAFF.

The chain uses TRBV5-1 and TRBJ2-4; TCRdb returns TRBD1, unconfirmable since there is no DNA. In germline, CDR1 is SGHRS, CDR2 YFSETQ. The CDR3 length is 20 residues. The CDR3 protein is CASSPFTGTGGALAKNIQYF.

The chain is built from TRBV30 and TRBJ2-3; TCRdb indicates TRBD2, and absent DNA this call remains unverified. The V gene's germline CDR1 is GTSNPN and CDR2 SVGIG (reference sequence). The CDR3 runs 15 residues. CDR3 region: CAGRESGRDTDTQYF.

This CDR3 is CASSPLGSVYNEQFF. This chain connects TRBV5-1 to TRBJ2-1. The CDR3 totals 15 residues. In germline, CDR1 is SGHRS, CDR2 YFSETQ. Using reference TRBV5-1 and TRBJ2-1 for the parts outside the CDR3, the full variable domain is KAGVTQTPRYLIKTRGQQVTLSCSPISGHRSVSWYQQTPGQGLQFLFEYFSETQRNKGNFPGRFSGRQFSNSRSEMNVSTLELGDSALYLCASSPLGSVYNEQFFGPGTRLTVL.

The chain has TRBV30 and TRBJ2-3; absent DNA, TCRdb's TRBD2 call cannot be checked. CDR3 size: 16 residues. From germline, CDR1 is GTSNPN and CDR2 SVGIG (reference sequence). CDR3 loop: CAWTLAGGRFLDTQYF. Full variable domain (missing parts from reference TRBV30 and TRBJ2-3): SQTIHQWPATLVQPVGSPLSLECTVEGTSNPNLYWYRQAAGRGLQLLFYSVGIGQISSEVPQNLSASRPQDRQFILSSKKLLLSDSGFYLCAWTLAGGRFLDTQYFGPGTRLTVL.

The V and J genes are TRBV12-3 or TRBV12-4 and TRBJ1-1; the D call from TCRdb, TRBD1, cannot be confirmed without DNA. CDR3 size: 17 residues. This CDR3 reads CASSRWPVSGGASEAFF.

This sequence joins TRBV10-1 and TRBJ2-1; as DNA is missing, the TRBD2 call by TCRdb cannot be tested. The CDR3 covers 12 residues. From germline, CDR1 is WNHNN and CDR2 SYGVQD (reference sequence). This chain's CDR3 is CASSGEAGEQFF.

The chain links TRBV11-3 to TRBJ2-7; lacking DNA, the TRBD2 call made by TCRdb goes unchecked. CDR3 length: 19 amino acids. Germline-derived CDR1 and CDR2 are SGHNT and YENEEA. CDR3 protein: CASSQQLAETESHYYEQYF.

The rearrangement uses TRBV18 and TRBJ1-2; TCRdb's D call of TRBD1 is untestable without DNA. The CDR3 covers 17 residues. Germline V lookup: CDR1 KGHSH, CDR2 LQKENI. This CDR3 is CASSPLSDRTGGFGYTF.

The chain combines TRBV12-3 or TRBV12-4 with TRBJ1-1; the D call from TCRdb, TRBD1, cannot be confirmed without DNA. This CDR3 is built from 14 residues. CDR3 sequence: CASRNTWTGQEAFF.

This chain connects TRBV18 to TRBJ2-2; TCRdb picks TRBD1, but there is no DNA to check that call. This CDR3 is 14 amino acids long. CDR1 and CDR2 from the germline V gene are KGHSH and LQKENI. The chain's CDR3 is CASSPQQGIGELFF. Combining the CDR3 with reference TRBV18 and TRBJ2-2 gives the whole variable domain NAGVMQNPRHLVRRRGQEARLRCSPMKGHSHVYWYRQLPEEGLKFMVYLQKENIIDESGMPKERFSAEFPKEGPSILRIQQVVRGDSAAYFCASSPQQGIGELFFGEGSRLTVL.

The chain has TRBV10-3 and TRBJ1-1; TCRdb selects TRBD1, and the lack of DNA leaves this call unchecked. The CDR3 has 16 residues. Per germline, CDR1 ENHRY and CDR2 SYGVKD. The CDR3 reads CAISESPLALNTEAFF.

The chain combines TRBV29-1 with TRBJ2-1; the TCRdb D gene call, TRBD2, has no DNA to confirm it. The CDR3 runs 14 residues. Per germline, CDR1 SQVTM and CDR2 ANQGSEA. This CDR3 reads CSFRLAGAYNEQFF.

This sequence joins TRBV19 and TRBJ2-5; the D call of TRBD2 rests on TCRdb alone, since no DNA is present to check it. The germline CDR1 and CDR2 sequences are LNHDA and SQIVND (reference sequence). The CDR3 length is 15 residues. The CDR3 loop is CASSSTEAGEETQYF.

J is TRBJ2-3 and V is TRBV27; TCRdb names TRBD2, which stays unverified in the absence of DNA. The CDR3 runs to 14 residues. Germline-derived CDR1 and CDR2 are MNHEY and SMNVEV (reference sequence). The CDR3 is CASSATPNTDTQYF.